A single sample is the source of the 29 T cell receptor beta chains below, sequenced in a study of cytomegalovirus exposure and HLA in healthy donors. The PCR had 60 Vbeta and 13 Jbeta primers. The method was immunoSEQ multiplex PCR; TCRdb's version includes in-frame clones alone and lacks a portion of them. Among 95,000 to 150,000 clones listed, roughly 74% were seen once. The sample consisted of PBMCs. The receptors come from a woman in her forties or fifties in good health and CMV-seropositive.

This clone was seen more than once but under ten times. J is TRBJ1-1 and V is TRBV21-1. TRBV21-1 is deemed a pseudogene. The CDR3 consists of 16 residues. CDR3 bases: TGTGCCAGCAGCAAAGAGGAGGGAAGAGGGTTTCATGAAGCTTTCTTT. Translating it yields CASSKEEGRGFHEAFF.

CDR3 coding DNA: TGCGCCAGCAGCCCACGGGGTGGCGGGGGGCCGGGGTCACCCCTCCACTTT. Translation gives CASSPRGGGGPGSPLHF. The rearrangement joins TRBV5-1 to TRBJ1-6, with D possibly TRBD1 on 6 matching bases. V was pared by 4 bases and J by 10 bases, with 24 bases between. This CDR3 has 17 amino acids. Germline-derived CDR1 and CDR2 are SGHRS and YFSETQ.

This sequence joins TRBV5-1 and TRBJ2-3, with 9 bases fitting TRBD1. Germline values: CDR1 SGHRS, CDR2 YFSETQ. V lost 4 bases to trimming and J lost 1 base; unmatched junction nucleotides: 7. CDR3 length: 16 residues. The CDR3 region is CASSPDGTGRTDTQYF. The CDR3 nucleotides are TGCGCCAGCAGCCCGGACGGGACAGGGCGCACAGATACGCAGTATTTT.

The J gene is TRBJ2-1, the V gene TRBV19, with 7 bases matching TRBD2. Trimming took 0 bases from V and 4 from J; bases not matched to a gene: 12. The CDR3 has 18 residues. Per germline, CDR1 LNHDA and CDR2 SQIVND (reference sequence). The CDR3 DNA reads TGTGCCAGTAGTATAGATCTATCCCCGGGACTACGTTACAATGAGCAGTTCTTC. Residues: CASSIDLSPGLRYNEQFF.

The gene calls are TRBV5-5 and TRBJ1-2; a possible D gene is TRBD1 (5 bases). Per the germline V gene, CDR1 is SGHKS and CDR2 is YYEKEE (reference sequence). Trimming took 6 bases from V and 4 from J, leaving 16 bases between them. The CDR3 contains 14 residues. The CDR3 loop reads CASTPVPDSYGYTF. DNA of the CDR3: TGTGCCAGCACCCCCGTCCCCGACAGCTATGGCTACACCTTC.

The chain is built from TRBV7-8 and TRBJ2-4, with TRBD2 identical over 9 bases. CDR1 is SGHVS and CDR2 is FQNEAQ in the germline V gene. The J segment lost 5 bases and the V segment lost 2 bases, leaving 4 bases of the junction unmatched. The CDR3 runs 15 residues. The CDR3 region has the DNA TGTGCCAGCAGCTTACGATCTAGCGGGGAAAACATTCAGTACTTC. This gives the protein CASSLRSSGENIQYF.

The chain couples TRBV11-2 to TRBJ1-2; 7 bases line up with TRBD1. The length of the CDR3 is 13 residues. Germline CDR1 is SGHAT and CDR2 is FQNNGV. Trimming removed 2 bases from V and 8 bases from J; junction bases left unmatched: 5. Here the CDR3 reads CASSLRDSGGYTF. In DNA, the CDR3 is TGTGCCAGCAGCTTAAGGGACAGCGGGGGCTACACCTTC.

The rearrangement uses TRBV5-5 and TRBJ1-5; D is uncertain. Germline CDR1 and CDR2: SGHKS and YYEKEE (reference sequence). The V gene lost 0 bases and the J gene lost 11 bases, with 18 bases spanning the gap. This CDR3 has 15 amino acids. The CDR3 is CASSLDLASGKTQHF. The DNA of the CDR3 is TGTGCCAGCAGCTTGGATTTGGCATCCGGGAAGACCCAGCATTTT. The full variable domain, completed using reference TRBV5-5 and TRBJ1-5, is DAGVTQSPTHLIKTRGQQVTLRCSPISGHKSVSWYQQVLGQGPQFIFQYYEKEERGRGNFPDRFSARQFPNYSSELNVNALLLGDSALYLCASSLDLASGKTQHFGDGTRLSIL.

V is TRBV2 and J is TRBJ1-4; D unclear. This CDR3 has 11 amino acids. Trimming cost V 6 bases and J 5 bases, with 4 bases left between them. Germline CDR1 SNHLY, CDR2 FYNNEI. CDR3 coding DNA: TGTGCCAGCAGCGGGAATGAAAAACTGTTTTTT. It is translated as CASSGNEKLFF.

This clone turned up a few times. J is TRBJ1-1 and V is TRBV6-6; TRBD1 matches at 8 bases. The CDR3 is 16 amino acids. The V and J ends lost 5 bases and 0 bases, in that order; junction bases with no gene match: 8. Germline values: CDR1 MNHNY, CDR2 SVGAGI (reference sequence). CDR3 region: CASSPSRTGLNTEAFF. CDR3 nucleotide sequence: TGTGCCAGCAGTCCCTCCCGGACAGGGCTGAACACTGAAGCTTTCTTT.

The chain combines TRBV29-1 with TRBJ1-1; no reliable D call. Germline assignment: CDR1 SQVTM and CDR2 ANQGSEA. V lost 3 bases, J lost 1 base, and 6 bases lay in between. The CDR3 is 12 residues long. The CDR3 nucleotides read TGCAGCGTTGATCGGGGGAACACTGAAGCTTTCTTT. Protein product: CSVDRGNTEAFF.

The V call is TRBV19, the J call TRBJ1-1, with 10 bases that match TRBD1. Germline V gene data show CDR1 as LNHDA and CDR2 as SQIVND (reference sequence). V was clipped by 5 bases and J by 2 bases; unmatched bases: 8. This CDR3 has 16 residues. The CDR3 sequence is CASSVPPTGGNTEAFF. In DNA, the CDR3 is TGTGCCAGTAGTGTCCCCCCGACAGGGGGCAACACTGAAGCTTTCTTT.

In nucleotides, the CDR3 is TGTGCCAGCATCGGACAGGGGGCGAGAGAGCAGTACTTC. Protein product: CASIGQGAREQYF. V and J are TRBV5-4 and TRBJ2-7, with 11 bases matching TRBD1. This CDR3 is 13 amino acids long. The germline gives CDR1 SGHNT, CDR2 YYREEE (reference sequence). The V segment lost 6 bases and the J segment 7 bases; nucleotides outside the gene matches: 6.

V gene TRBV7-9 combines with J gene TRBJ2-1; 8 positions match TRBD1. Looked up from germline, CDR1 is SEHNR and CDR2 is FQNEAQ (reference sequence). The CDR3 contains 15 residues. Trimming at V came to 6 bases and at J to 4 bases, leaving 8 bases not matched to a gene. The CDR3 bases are TGTGCCAGCAGAGCTACAGGGGGATTATACAATGAGCAGTTCTTC. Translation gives CASRATGGLYNEQFF.

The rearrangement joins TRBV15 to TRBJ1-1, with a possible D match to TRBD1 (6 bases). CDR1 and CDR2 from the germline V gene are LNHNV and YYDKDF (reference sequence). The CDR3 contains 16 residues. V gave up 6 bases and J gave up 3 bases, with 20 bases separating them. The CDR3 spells CATRGDRRATYTEAFF. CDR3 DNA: TGTGCCACCAGGGGAGACAGGCGGGCAACTTACACTGAAGCTTTCTTT.

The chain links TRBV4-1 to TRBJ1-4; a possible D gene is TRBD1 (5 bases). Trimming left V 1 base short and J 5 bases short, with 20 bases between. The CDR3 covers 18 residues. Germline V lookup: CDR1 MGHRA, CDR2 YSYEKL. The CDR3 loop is CASSQVGLRVRENEKLFF. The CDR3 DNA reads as TGCGCCAGCAGCCAAGTTGGGCTTAGGGTCAGGGAAAATGAAAAACTGTTTTTT.

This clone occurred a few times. The CDR3: CAISDLESEQYF. DNA for the CDR3: TGTGCCATCAGTGATTTGGAGTCCGAGCAGTACTTC. This chain links TRBV10-3 with TRBJ2-5; no reliable D call. The tail of the sequence fits TRBJ2-7 better, so the J call may be wrong. CDR3 length: 12 residues. Germline V CDR1 and CDR2: ENHRY, SYGVKD.

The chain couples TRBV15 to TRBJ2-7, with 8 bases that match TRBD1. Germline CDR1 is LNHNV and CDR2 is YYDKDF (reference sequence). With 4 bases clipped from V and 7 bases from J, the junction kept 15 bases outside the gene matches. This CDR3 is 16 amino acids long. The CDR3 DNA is TGTGCCACCAGCATGACGGCCGGGACAGGTTTGAGTGAGCAGTACTTC. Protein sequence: CATSMTAGTGLSEQYF.

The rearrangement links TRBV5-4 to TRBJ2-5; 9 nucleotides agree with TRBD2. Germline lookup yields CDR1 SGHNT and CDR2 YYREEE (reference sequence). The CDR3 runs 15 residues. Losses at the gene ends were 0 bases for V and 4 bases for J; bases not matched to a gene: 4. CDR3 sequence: CASSLGGGAPETQYF. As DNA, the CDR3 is TGTGCCAGCAGCTTGGGCGGGGGGGCCCCAGAGACCCAGTACTTC.

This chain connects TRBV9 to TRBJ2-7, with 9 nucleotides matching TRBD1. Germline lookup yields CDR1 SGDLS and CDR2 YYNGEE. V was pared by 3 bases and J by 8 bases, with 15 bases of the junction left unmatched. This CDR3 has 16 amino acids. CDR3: CASSAFSGQGNVQQYF. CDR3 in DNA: TGTGCCAGCAGCGCCTTTTCGGGACAGGGAAATGTCCAGCAGTACTTC.

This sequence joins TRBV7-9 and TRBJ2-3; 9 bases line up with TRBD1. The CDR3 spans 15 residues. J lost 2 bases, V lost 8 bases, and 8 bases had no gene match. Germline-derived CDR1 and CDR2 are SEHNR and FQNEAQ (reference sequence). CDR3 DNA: TGTGCCAGCGACCGGGACAGGGCCAACACAGATACGCAGTATTTT. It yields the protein CASDRDRANTDTQYF.

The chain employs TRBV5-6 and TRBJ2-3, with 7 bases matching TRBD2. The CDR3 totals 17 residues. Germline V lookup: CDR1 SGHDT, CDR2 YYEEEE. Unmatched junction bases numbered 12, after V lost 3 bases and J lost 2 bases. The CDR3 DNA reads TGTGCCAGCAGCTCCGCAGTCGGGCGGGGGTTCACAGATACGCAGTATTTT. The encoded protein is CASSSAVGRGFTDTQYF.

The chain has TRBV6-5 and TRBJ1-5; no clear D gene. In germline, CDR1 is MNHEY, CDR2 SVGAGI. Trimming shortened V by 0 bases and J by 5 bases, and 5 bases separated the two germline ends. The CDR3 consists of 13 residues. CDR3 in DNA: TGTGCCAGCAGTTACTCCATAGATCAGCCCCAGCATTTT. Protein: CASSYSIDQPQHF.

The CDR3 protein is CASSYSLLQPQHF. The CDR3 coding sequence is TGTGCCAGCAGTTACTCTCTTCTTCAGCCCCAGCATTTT. The V call is TRBV6-5, the J call TRBJ1-5, with D unresolved. The germline CDR1 and CDR2 sequences are MNHEY and SVGAGI. Trimming removed 0 bases at V and 6 bases at J, with 6 bases between. The CDR3 is made up of 13 amino acids.

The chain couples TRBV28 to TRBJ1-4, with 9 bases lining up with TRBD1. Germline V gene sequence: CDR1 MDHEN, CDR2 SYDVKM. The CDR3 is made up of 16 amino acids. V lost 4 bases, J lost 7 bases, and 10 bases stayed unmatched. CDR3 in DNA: TGTGCCAGCAGTTGGGCTTCCGGGACAGGGACTGAAAAACTGTTTTTT. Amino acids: CASSWASGTGTEKLFF.

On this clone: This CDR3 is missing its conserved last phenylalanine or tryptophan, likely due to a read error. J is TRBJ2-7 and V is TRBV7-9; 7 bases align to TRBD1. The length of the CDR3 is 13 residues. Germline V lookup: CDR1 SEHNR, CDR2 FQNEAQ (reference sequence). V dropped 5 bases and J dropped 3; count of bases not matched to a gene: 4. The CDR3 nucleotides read TGTGCCAGCAGCCAAGGGACAGACTACGAGCAGTACTCC. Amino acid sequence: CASSQGTDYEQYS.

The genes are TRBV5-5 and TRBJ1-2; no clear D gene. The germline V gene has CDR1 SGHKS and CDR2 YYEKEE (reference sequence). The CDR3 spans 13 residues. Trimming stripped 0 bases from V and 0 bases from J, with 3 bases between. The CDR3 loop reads CASSLAPNYGYTF. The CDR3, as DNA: TGTGCCAGCAGCTTGGCTCCTAACTATGGCTACACCTTC. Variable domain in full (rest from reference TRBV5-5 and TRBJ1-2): DAGVTQSPTHLIKTRGQQVTLRCSPISGHKSVSWYQQVLGQGPQFIFQYYEKEERGRGNFPDRFSARQFPNYSSELNVNALLLGDSALYLCASSLAPNYGYTFGSGTRLTVV.

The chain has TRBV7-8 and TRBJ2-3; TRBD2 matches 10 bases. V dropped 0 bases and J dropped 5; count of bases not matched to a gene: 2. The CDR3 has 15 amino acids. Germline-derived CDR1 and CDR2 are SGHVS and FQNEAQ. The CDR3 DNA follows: TGTGCCAGCAGCTTAGCGGGACTAGCGATAGATACGCAGTATTTT. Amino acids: CASSLAGLAIDTQYF.

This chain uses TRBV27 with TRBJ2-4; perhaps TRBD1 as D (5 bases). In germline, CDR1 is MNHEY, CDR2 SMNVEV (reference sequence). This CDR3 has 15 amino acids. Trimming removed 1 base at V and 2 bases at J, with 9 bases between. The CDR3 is CASSLFDSPKNIQYF. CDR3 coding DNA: TGTGCCAGCAGTTTATTCGACAGTCCCAAAAACATTCAGTACTTC.